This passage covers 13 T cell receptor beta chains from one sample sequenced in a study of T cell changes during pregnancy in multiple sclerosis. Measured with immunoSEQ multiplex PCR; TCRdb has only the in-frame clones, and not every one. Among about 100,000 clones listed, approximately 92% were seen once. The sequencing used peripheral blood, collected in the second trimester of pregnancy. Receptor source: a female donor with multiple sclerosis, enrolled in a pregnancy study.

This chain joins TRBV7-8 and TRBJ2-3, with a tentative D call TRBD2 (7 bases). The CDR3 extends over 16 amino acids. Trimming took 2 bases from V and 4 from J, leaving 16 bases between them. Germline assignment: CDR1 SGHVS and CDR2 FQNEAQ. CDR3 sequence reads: CASSLRGGAVADTQYF. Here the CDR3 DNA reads TGTGCCAGCAGCTTAAGAGGGGGGGCTGTAGCAGATACGCAGTATTTT.

CDR3 sequence reads: CASSLSGQVLTGELFF. The CDR3 coding sequence is TGTGCCAGCAGTTTGTCCGGACAGGTATTAACCGGGGAGCTGTTTTTT. This chain uses TRBV28 with TRBJ2-2; 7 positions match TRBD1. The V and J ends lost 3 bases and 5 bases, in that order; junction bases with no gene match: 9. The length of the CDR3 is 16 residues. From germline, CDR1 is MDHEN and CDR2 SYDVKM.

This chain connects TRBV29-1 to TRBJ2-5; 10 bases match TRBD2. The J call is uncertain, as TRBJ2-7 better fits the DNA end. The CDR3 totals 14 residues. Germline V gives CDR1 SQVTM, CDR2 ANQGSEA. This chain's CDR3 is CSVTSGEGLSEQYF. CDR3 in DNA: TGCAGCGTCACTAGCGGGGAGGGCCTCTCCGAGCAGTACTTC.

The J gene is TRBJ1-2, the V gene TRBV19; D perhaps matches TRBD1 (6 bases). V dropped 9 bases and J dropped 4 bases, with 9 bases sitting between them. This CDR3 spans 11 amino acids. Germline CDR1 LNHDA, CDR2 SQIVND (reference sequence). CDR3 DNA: TGTGCCAGCAGGGGTACCTATGGCTACACCTTC. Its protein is CASRGTYGYTF.

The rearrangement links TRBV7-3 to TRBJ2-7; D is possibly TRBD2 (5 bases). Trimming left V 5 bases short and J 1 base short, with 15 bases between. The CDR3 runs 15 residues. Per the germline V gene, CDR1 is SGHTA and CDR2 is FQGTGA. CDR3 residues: CASSVQAGGSYEQYF. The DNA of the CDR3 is TGTGCCAGCAGCGTACAAGCCGGAGGATCCTACGAGCAGTACTTC.

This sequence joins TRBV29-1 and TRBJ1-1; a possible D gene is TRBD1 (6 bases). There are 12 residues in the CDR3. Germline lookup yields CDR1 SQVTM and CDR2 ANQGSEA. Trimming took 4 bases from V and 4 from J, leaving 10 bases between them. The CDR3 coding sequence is TGCAGCGTTGTTCAGGGGACCACTGAAGCTTTCTTT. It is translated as CSVVQGTTEAFF. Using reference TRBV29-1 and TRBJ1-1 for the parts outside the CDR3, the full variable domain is SAVISQKPSRDICQRGTSLTIQCQVDSQVTMMFWYRQQPGQSLTLIATANQGSEATYESGFVIDKFPISRPNLTFSTLTVSNMSPEDSSIYLCSVVQGTTEAFFGQGTRLTVV.

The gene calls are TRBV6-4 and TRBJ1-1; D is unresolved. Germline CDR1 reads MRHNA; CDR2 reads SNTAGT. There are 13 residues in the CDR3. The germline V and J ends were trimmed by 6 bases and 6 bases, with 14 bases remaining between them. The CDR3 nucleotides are TGTGCCAGCAGGGTTGAGCGGGGATCTGAAGCTTTCTTT. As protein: CASRVERGSEAFF.

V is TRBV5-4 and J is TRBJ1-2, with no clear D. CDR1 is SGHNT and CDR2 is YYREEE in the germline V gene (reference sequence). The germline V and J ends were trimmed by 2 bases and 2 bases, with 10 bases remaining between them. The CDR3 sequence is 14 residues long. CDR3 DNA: TGTGCCAGCAGCTTACCCGGGAACAACTATGGCTACACCTTC. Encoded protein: CASSLPGNNYGYTF.

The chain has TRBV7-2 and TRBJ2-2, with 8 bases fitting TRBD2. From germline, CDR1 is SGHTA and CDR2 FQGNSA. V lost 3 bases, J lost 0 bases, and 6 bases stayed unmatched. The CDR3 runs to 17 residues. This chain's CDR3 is CASSLGGRPTNTGELFF. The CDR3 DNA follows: TGTGCCAGCAGCTTGGGCGGGAGGCCTACGAACACCGGGGAGCTGTTTTTT.

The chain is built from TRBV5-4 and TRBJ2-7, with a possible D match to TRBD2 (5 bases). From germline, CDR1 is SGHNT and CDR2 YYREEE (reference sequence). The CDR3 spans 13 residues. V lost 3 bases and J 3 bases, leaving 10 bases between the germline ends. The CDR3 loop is CASSSRADYEQYF. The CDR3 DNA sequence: TGTGCCAGCAGCTCGAGGGCGGACTACGAGCAGTACTTC.

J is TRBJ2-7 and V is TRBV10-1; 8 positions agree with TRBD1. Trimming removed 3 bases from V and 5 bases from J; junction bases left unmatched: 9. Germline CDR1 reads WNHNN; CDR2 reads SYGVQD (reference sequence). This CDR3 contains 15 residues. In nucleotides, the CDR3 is TGCGCCAGCAGTGACCAGGCGACAGGGGTCCACGAGCAGTACTTC. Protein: CASSDQATGVHEQYF.

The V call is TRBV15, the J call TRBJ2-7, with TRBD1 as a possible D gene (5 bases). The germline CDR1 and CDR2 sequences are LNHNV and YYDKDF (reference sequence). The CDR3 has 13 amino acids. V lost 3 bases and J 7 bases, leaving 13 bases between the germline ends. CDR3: CATSSARVGEQYF. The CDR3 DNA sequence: TGTGCCACCAGCAGTGCCAGGGTGGGGGAGCAGTACTTC.

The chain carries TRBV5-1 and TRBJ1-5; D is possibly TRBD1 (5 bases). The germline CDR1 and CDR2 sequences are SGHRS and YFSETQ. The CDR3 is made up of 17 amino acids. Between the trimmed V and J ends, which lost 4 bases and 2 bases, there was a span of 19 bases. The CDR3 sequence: CASSPGAGVGGNQPQHF. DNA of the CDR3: TGCGCCAGCAGCCCCGGGGCGGGGGTCGGGGGCAATCAGCCCCAGCATTTT.